This T cell receptor (beta chain) was profiled in a study of T cells in Graves' hyperthyroidism and ophthalmopathy. Whole-study findings and limits: By a 13 V-J model, ophthalmopathy was set apart from stable hyperthyroidism.

This clonotype was observed at least ten times. As yet, its antigen is unknown. Trimming cost V 5 bases and J 0 bases, with 10 bases left between them. The CDR3 spans 14 residues. Germline V gene data show CDR1 as SNHLY and CDR2 as FYNNEI. Authors of the study amplified TCR beta CDR3 regions from RNA transcripts. The TCR CDR3 was amplified in a first-round RT-PCR using the HTBI primer set. TCRdb re-analysed the multiplex PCR reads in MiXCR, keeping a single row per CDR3 protein. This table has 50,000 to 60,000 distinct CDR3 sequences, approximately 50% appearing once. The receptor comes from a woman aged 25 to 45 with Graves' ophthalmopathy. V usage is TRBV2 and J usage is TRBJ2-5, with D unclear. Sequenced input: blood. CDR3 sequence (DNA): TGTGCCAGCAGTCGACTCTCGTACCAAGAGACCCAGTACTTC. Its translation: CASSRLSYQETQYF.